These 10 T cell receptor beta chains came from one sample sequenced in a study of cytotoxic CD8 clonotypes in ibrutinib-treated CLL. Libraries were prepared by immunoSEQ multiplex PCR; TCRdb keeps only in-frame clonotypes and omits some of them. The sample records approximately 150,000 clones, 70% to 85% being singletons. Sequencing was performed on PBMCs, taken after 24 months of ibrutinib treatment. These receptor sequences come from a human donor with chronic lymphocytic leukemia.

The sample holds one count of this clone. The J gene is TRBJ1-5, the V gene TRBV2; D is unclear. This CDR3 is built from 14 residues. Germline assignment: CDR1 SNHLY and CDR2 FYNNEI. V lost 7 bases to trimming and J lost 0 bases, with 10 bases between them. CDR3: CASTRTVSNQPQHF. CDR3 nucleotides: TGTGCCAGCACCCGGACTGTTAGCAATCAGCCCCAGCATTTT.

This chain connects TRBV5-8 to TRBJ2-3; 8 bases match TRBD1. V was clipped by 2 bases and J by 2 bases; unmatched bases: 4. This CDR3 is 15 amino acids long. Germline values: CDR1 SGHTS, CDR2 YDEGEE. Here the CDR3 reads CASSLKDRDTDTQYF. The CDR3 coding sequence is TGTGCCAGCAGCTTAAAGGACAGGGACACAGATACGCAGTATTTT.

The J gene is TRBJ1-2, the V gene TRBV7-9; 11 bases map to TRBD1. The germline gives CDR1 SEHNR, CDR2 FQNEAQ (reference sequence). The CDR3 runs to 13 residues. After removal of 5 bases from V and 8 bases from J, the junction contained 4 bases not matched to a gene. CDR3 DNA sequence: TGTGCCAGCAGCCTGGGACAGGGGGGCGGCTACACCTTC. Protein product: CASSLGQGGGYTF.

The chain employs TRBV7-2 and TRBJ1-1; weak D call: TRBD1 (6 bases). CDR1 is SGHTA and CDR2 is FQGNSA in the germline V gene. With 9 bases removed from V and 3 bases from J, the gap between germline ends came to 17 bases. There are 14 residues in the CDR3. CDR3 sequence: CASGAYSGDTEAFF. The CDR3 DNA reads TGTGCCAGTGGGGCTTACTCAGGGGACACTGAAGCTTTCTTT.

The chain carries TRBV7-2 and TRBJ1-1; TRBD1 might be the D (6 bases). The germline gives CDR1 SGHTA, CDR2 FQGNSA. Trimming took 0 bases from V and 5 from J, leaving 13 bases between them. The CDR3 sequence is 15 residues long. The CDR3 bases are TGTGCCAGCAGCTTAGCGCGGGGGGGCTCTACTGAAGCTTTCTTT. Translation: CASSLARGGSTEAFF.

The chain links TRBV11-2 to TRBJ1-2; TRBD1 matches 8 bases. With 1 base clipped from V and 4 bases from J, the junction kept 5 bases outside the gene matches. CDR1 is SGHAT and CDR2 is FQNNGV in the germline V gene. The CDR3 is made up of 15 amino acids. The CDR3 region has the DNA TGTGCCAGCAGCTTAGGGAATACAGGGGGCTATGGCTACACCTTC. This encodes CASSLGNTGGYGYTF.

The chain has TRBV5-5 and TRBJ2-6; no reliable D call. This CDR3 region has 16 residues. Germline V CDR1 and CDR2: SGHKS, YYEKEE (reference sequence). Trimming took off 4 bases at V and 0 bases at J, with 11 bases between the two ends. The CDR3 reads CASSESAFSGANVLTF. CDR3 sequence (DNA): TGTGCCAGCAGCGAATCGGCGTTCTCTGGGGCCAACGTCCTGACTTTC.

This clone showed up just once. The chain is built from TRBV6-1 and TRBJ1-2; D perhaps matches TRBD1 (5 bases). Germline CDR1 is MNHNS and CDR2 is SASEGT. V gave up 7 bases and J gave up 4 bases, with 13 bases separating them. The CDR3 runs 13 residues. CDR3 DNA sequence: TGTGCCAGCACCGGGGCAACGGGCTATGGCTACACCTTC. Translated: CASTGATGYGYTF.

V is TRBV6-1 and J is TRBJ2-7, with D unresolved. Trimming removed 1 base from V and 2 bases from J, with 6 bases in between. The CDR3 has 13 amino acids. Germline assignment: CDR1 MNHNS and CDR2 SASEGT. CDR3 protein: CASSEGVAYEQYF. The CDR3 region has the DNA TGTGCCAGCAGTGAAGGTGTCGCCTACGAGCAGTACTTC.

V usage is TRBV2 and J usage is TRBJ2-5, with 7 bases fitting TRBD2. J lost 7 bases, V lost 3 bases, and 8 bases had no gene match. This CDR3 comprises 14 residues. In germline, CDR1 is SNHLY, CDR2 FYNNEI. Here the CDR3 DNA reads TGTGCCAGCAGTGAGCTAGTAGGGAGGGGGACCCAGTACTTC. Its translation is CASSELVGRGTQYF.